This T cell receptor beta chain appears in the sequencing data of a study of T cell repertoires in cytomegalovirus infection. In the study overall: Signatures in public TCR beta sequences pointed to both CMV infection and matching HLA type. General study results and limits: Within the response measured ex vivo, HLA-C-restricted CMV-specific TCR beta clonotypes were dominant.

The sample holds a few counts of this clonotype. Its antigen is undetermined. Germline assignment: CDR1 SGHNT and CDR2 YENEEA. J lost 2 bases, V lost 5 bases, and 8 bases had no gene match. This CDR3 comprises 16 residues. One entry per CDR3 protein results from TCRdb running MiXCR on the reads. The sample has almost 90,000 distinct CDR3 sequences, about 29% seen once. The sequence was collected from a human donor in good health (CMV status not recorded). Some clones in this sample may be carry-over from other donors' samples. V usage is TRBV11-3 and J usage is TRBJ2-3; 9 nucleotides align to TRBD2. The sample in question was CD8+ T cells from cultured PBMCs, obtained from culture after CMV antigen stimulation. CDR3: CASSGASGGTTDTQYF. As DNA, the CDR3 is TGTGCCAGCAGCGGGGCGAGCGGGGGGACCACAGATACGCAGTATTTT.